This T cell receptor beta chain was recorded in a study of T cell repertoires in cytomegalovirus infection. About the study: Public signatures in TCR beta pointed to CMV infection and matching HLA type.

The sample holds many counts of this clonotype. Antigen unknown. Study conclusions and caveats: Adding up the frequency of public TCR beta families identified people who carried CMV plus the relevant HLA. Predominance within the ex vivo response was attributable to HLA-C-restricted CMV-specific TCR beta clonotypes.

From germline, CDR1 is SEHNR and CDR2 FQNEAQ (reference sequence). The CDR3 covers 17 residues. A single record per CDR3 protein comes from TCRdb applying MiXCR to the reads. This sample has about 180,000 distinct CDR3 sequences, with roughly 14% found just once. This sequence was found in a human donor in good health (CMV status not recorded). Some clones in this sample may be carry-over from other donors' samples. What was sequenced was PBMCs. The chain has TRBV7-9 and TRBJ2-5, with D maybe TRBD1 (6 bases). The CDR3 here is CAILQNQRNRARETQYF. The CDR3 region has the DNA TGTGCAATCCTTCAGAACCAACGGAACAGGGCTCGAGAGACCCAGTACTTC.